Listed here is a single T cell receptor (beta chain). These data belong to a study of tumor and adjacent non-tumor tissue in lung cancer. TCRbeta libraries were built with three rounds of nested PCR, modified from ARM-PCR. TCRdb ran MiXCR on the multiplex PCR reads and lists one entry per CDR3 protein. In the table there are about 100,000 distinct CDR3 sequences, less than 75% of which are singletons. The template was RNA from unsorted bulk tissue. More than 3 cm separated this lung sample from the edge of the tumor. The sequencing sample was made of distant non-tumor lung tissue. The origin of this receptor is a man aged 30 to 39 with non-small cell lung cancer.

In DNA form, the CDR3 reads TGTGCCAGCAGTTGGGACATGAGGCTCAATGAGCAGTTCTTC. Its translation: CASSWDMRLNEQFF. The chain carries TRBV6-2 or TRBV6-3 and TRBJ2-1, with a weak D call TRBD1 (6 bases). Germline values: CDR1 MNHEY, CDR2 SVGEGT. There are 14 residues in the CDR3. V lost 4 bases and J 6 bases, leaving 13 bases between the germline ends.